This T cell receptor beta chain was recovered during a study of T cell repertoires in cytomegalovirus infection. Study results and limitations: Frequencies of public TCR beta families were cumulated, and this identified carriers of CMV plus the relevant HLA.

One entry per CDR3 protein results from TCRdb running MiXCR on the reads. Of some 450,000 distinct CDR3 sequences listed, roughly a third are singletons. V was clipped by 5 bases and J by 7 bases; unmatched bases: 10. The CDR3 is 16 amino acids. This clonotype occurred many times. Antigen unknown. This receptor was taken from a human donor in good health (CMV status not recorded). Some clones in this sample may be carry-over from other donors' samples. Specimen: PBMCs. The J gene is TRBJ2-1, the V gene TRBV12-3 or TRBV12-4, with 11 bases aligning to TRBD2. The CDR3 coding sequence is TGTGCCAGCAGTCGTCCGGGACTAGCGGTGGATAATGAGCAGTTCTTC. It yields the protein CASSRPGLAVDNEQFF.